The present TCR beta chain was sequenced within a study of blood T cells in healthy people across ages. CDR3 length: 16 amino acids. The germline gives CDR1 KGHSH, CDR2 LQKENI. With 6 bases clipped from V and 4 bases from J, the junction kept 6 bases outside the gene matches. Using a J-beta primer mix together with a sample-barcoded 5' primer, a second PCR was run for roughly 6 to 12 cycles. TCRdb re-derived calls from the 5' RACE reads in MiXCR, one entry per CDR3 protein. The table records around 500,000 distinct CDR3 sequences, roughly 43% of them present only once. The specimen was blood. The source of this sequence is a man older than 75 in good health. The rearrangement uses TRBV18 and TRBJ2-1, with 13 bases matching TRBD2. The CDR3, as DNA: TGTGCCAGCTCGCCGACTAGCGGGAGGTTTTACAATGAGCAGTTCTTC. Protein sequence: CASSPTSGRFYNEQFF.